Here is one TCR beta chain with its context. Its matching antigen is unknown. The sample is drawn from a study of CD8 T cells in ankylosing spondylitis. Study outcomes and limitations: Seemingly characteristic of ankylosing spondylitis blood was a TCR beta motif consisting of fewer than 10 highly homologous variants.

TCRdb processed the 5' RACE reads anew with MiXCR; each CDR3 protein has one entry. The table lists roughly 350,000 distinct CDR3 sequences, approximately 8% of them singletons. The V gene end was trimmed by 4 bases and the J gene end by 3 bases; junction bases not matched to a gene: 4. The CDR3 is 15 residues long. CDR1 is SGHVS and CDR2 is FQNEAQ in the germline V gene. The chain combines TRBV7-8 with TRBJ2-1; 9 bases are shared with TRBD1. The sequenced sample was blood, either unsorted or a sorted T cell fraction (not recorded which). The TCR was taken from a male donor with ankylosing spondylitis. The CDR3 loop reads CASSYRDRVYNEQFF. CDR3 sequence (DNA): TGTGCCAGCAGCTACCGGGACAGGGTCTACAATGAGCAGTTCTTC. Using reference TRBV7-8 and TRBJ2-1 for the parts outside the CDR3, the full variable domain is GAGVSQSPRYKVAKRGQDVALRCDPISGHVSLFWYQQALGQGPEFLTYFQNEAQLDKSGLPSDRFFAERPEGSVSTLKIQRTQQEDSAVYLCASSYRDRVYNEQFFGPGTRLTVL.